This TCR beta chain was recovered during a study of cytomegalovirus exposure and HLA in healthy donors. These donors, healthy bone marrow donors, were studied. General study results and limits: Listed as cytomegalovirus-associated were 150 to 200 TCR beta chains. Some segments of the V type, notably TRBV6-2 and TRBV6-3, were excluded as indistinguishable. Specificity of three CMV-associated chains for CMV antigens was verified in vitro.

About this clone: The antigen is not known.

Amplification used 60 Vbeta primers and 13 Jbeta primers. The protocol was immunoSEQ multiplex PCR, while the TCRdb copy is restricted to in-frame clones and leaves out a portion. The top ten hold roughly 1.8% of the sample, which has 100,000 to 150,000 clones, roughly 79% seen once. V gave up 3 bases and J gave up 6 bases, with 29 bases separating them. This CDR3 has 19 residues. Germline V gene data show CDR1 as SGHAT and CDR2 as FQNNGV. The sequencing input was PBMCs. The sequence was obtained from a woman in her thirties or forties in good health and CMV-seronegative. J is TRBJ1-2 and V is TRBV11-2; D is perhaps TRBD1 (6 bases). The CDR3 sequence: CASSFIRERDIRFNHGYTF. CDR3 coding DNA: TGTGCCAGCAGCTTCATCCGGGAAAGGGACATCCGGTTCAACCATGGCTACACCTTC.